This entry features one TCR beta chain sequence. The CDR3 totals 14 residues. Germline V lookup: CDR1 SGHDT, CDR2 YYEEEE. V dropped 4 bases and J dropped 4; count of bases not matched to a gene: 5. PCR was performed using 60 Vbeta and 13 Jbeta primers. The repertoire was sequenced with immunoSEQ multiplex PCR; TCRdb's copy has only in-frame clones and lacks some. The sample has 200,000 to 250,000 clones; nearly 80% are singletons. The sample is drawn from a study of cytomegalovirus exposure and HLA in healthy donors. This TCR derives from a man aged 18 to 35 in good health and CMV-seronegative. Sequencing was done on a sample of PBMCs. This chain connects TRBV5-6 to TRBJ1-5; 7 nucleotides align to TRBD1. The CDR3 region is CASSGTAGNQPQHF. The CDR3, as DNA: TGTGCCAGCAGCGGGACAGCAGGGAATCAGCCCCAGCATTTT.